Following are 30 T cell receptor beta chains from one sample sequenced in a study of cytomegalovirus exposure and HLA in healthy donors. The primer mix had 60 Vbeta and 13 Jbeta primers. The method was immunoSEQ multiplex PCR; TCRdb's version includes in-frame clones alone and lacks a portion of them. The sample contains about 67,000 clones, 75% to 90% of which appear only once. The source material was PBMCs. These receptors all stem from a young woman in good health and CMV-seropositive.

The genes are TRBV2 and TRBJ2-7; TRBD2 matches at 13 bases. This CDR3 comprises 15 residues. The trim removed 6 bases at V and 1 base at J, leaving 3 bases unmatched. Germline CDR1 and CDR2: SNHLY and FYNNEI. The CDR3 nucleotides read TGTGCCAGCAGACTGGGACTAGCGGGATCCTACGAGCAGTACTTC. Translating gives CASRLGLAGSYEQYF. The whole variable domain, remainder taken from reference TRBV2 and TRBJ2-7, is EPEVTQTPSHQVTQMGQEVILRCVPISNHLYFYWYRQILGQKVEFLVSFYNNEISEKSEIFDDQFSVERPDGSNFTLKIRSTKLEDSAMYFCASRLGLAGSYEQYFGPGTRLTVT.

This chain joins TRBV4-1 and TRBJ2-7; 8 bases match TRBD1. The V gene end was trimmed by 0 bases and the J gene end by 3 bases; junction bases not matched to a gene: 10. The CDR3 loop spans 17 amino acids. Germline CDR1 and CDR2: MGHRA and YSYEKL. This chain's CDR3 is CASSQDPRRGQGYEQYF. The CDR3 DNA sequence: TGCGCCAGCAGCCAAGATCCGCGCCGAGGACAGGGCTACGAGCAGTACTTC.

This clone has a handful of counts. This sequence joins TRBV14 and TRBJ2-5; 7 bases fit TRBD1. Germline CDR1 reads SGHDN; CDR2 reads FVKESK. V dropped 3 bases and J dropped 2; count of bases not matched to a gene: 3. CDR3 size: 14 residues. CDR3 amino acids: CASSHWDSQETQYF. The DNA of the CDR3 is TGTGCCAGCAGCCATTGGGACAGTCAAGAGACCCAGTACTTC.

This chain joins TRBV7-6 and TRBJ2-7; TRBD2 matches at 10 bases. V was clipped by 9 bases and J by 5 bases; unmatched bases: 16. Germline V gene data show CDR1 as SGHVS and CDR2 as FNYEAQ. The CDR3 contains 16 residues. CDR3: CASSPDLAGVSHEQYF. In DNA, the CDR3 is TGTGCCAGTTCTCCAGACCTAGCGGGAGTTAGCCACGAGCAGTACTTC. Looking up the rest from reference TRBV7-6 and TRBJ2-7 gives the full variable domain: GAGVSQSPRYKVTKRGQDVALRCDPISGHVSLYWYRQALGQGPEFLTYFNYEAQQDKSGLPNDRFSAERPEGSISTLTIQRTEQRDSAMYRCASSPDLAGVSHEQYFGPGTRLTVT.

The chain has TRBV2 and TRBJ1-2; 8 nucleotides match TRBD1. J gave up 2 bases and V 3 bases, and 8 bases lay outside the gene matches. Per the germline V gene, CDR1 is SNHLY and CDR2 is FYNNEI. The CDR3 contains 16 residues. The CDR3 DNA is TGTGCCAGCAGTGACCCCCTGGGACAGGAGAACTATGGCTACACCTTC. This encodes CASSDPLGQENYGYTF.

V and J are TRBV19 and TRBJ2-7; 7 bases are shared with TRBD2. J lost 2 bases, V lost 5 bases, and 9 bases had no gene match. CDR3 length: 15 amino acids. Germline V gene data show CDR1 as LNHDA and CDR2 as SQIVND (reference sequence). The DNA for the CDR3 is TGTGCCAGTAGTCCCCGTTTAGCGGGTCCCTACGAGCAGTACTTC. As protein: CASSPRLAGPYEQYF.

V usage is TRBV5-1 and J usage is TRBJ2-2; TRBD1 is a possible D gene (6 bases). Trimming pared 4 bases from V and 0 bases from J, leaving 7 bases between. The CDR3 has 14 residues. Germline lookup yields CDR1 SGHRS and CDR2 YFSETQ. The CDR3 sequence: CASSRTANTGELFF. The CDR3 DNA is TGCGCCAGCAGCCGGACAGCGAACACCGGGGAGCTGTTTTTT.

V gene TRBV6-1 combines with J gene TRBJ1-2; 7 bases agree with TRBD1. Germline trimming cut 5 bases from V and 9 bases from J; bases unmatched to any gene: 9. Per the germline V gene, CDR1 is MNHNS and CDR2 is SASEGT. The CDR3 has 13 amino acids. The CDR3 is CASSFYRQGSYTF. DNA of the CDR3: TGTGCCAGCAGTTTCTACCGACAGGGCAGCTACACCTTC.

This chain joins TRBV5-4 and TRBJ2-1; TRBD2 agrees at 11 bases. This CDR3 is 16 amino acids long. V lost 6 bases, J lost 2 bases, and 7 bases stayed unmatched. Germline lookup yields CDR1 SGHNT and CDR2 YYREEE (reference sequence). The CDR3: CASTLGTSGTYNEQFF. CDR3 nucleotide sequence: TGTGCCAGCACCCTCGGGACTAGCGGCACCTACAATGAGCAGTTCTTC.

The rearrangement joins TRBV19 to TRBJ1-3, with D possibly matching TRBD1 (6 bases). V was shortened by 4 bases and J by 4 bases, with 14 bases between the two germline ends. This CDR3 is built from 15 residues. Per germline, CDR1 LNHDA and CDR2 SQIVND (reference sequence). CDR3: CASSTNRASGNTIYF. The CDR3 DNA is TGTGCCAGTAGTACAAACAGGGCAAGCGGAAACACCATATATTTT.

This chain connects TRBV9 to TRBJ2-1, with 7 bases fitting TRBD2. J gave up 5 bases and V 3 bases, and 8 bases lay outside the gene matches. The CDR3 length is 15 residues. CDR1 and CDR2 (germline): SGDLS, YYNGEE. This CDR3 reads CASSAGLGGDNEQFF. For the CDR3, the DNA is TGTGCCAGCAGCGCCGGACTAGGAGGGGACAATGAGCAGTTCTTC.

The chain uses TRBV6-1 and TRBJ2-5, with 8 bases matching TRBD1. The better agreement between TRBJ2-7 and the DNA end casts doubt on the J call. This CDR3 spans 15 amino acids. Germline CDR1 and CDR2: MNHNS and SASEGT. The CDR3: CASRTAGTGGYEQYF. The CDR3 region has the DNA TGTGCCAGCAGGACCGCCGGGACAGGTGGCTACGAGCAGTACTTC.

V gene TRBV6-5 combines with J gene TRBJ2-1, with D perhaps TRBD2 (5 bases). CDR1 is MNHEY, CDR2 SVGAGI, per germline. This CDR3 region has 15 residues. V was cut by 6 bases and J by 1 base, with 13 bases left in between. CDR3 in DNA: TGTGCCAGCAGACCACTTAGGAGGTCCTACAATGAGCAGTTCTTC. It yields the protein CASRPLRRSYNEQFF.

The chain carries TRBV10-1 and TRBJ2-3; no firm D call. Trimming left V 6 bases short and J 0 bases short, with 4 bases between. Germline V CDR1 and CDR2: WNHNN, SYGVQD (reference sequence). The CDR3 sequence is 12 residues long. The CDR3: CASSRSTDTQYF. CDR3 sequence (DNA): TGCGCCAGCAGCCGTAGCACAGATACGCAGTATTTT.

This rearrangement joins TRBV9 to TRBJ2-7, with D tentatively TRBD1 (5 bases). The V gene's germline CDR1 is SGDLS and CDR2 YYNGEE. This CDR3 has 13 amino acids. Trimming left V 3 bases short and J 4 bases short, with 11 bases between. The CDR3 spells CASSAPTGYEQYF. The CDR3, as DNA: TGTGCCAGCAGCGCCCCTACAGGTTACGAGCAGTACTTC.

The chain combines TRBV6-1 with TRBJ2-5; 13 bases align to TRBD2. CDR1 is MNHNS, CDR2 SASEGT, per germline. The J segment lost 9 bases and the V segment lost 7 bases, leaving 5 bases of the junction unmatched. The CDR3 is made up of 13 amino acids. The CDR3 protein is CASTGTSGTPQYF. CDR3 nucleotide sequence: TGTGCCAGCACCGGGACTAGCGGGACGCCCCAGTACTTC.

The V gene is TRBV5-1, the J gene TRBJ1-2; a weak D match, TRBD1 (5 bases). The V and J ends lost 1 base and 7 bases respectively, with 17 bases between them. Germline lookup yields CDR1 SGHRS and CDR2 YFSETQ. The CDR3 runs 15 residues. The CDR3 loop is CASSLFVTQGSGYTF. The CDR3 nucleotides read TGCGCCAGCAGCTTGTTTGTAACGCAGGGCTCTGGCTACACCTTC.

This chain connects TRBV7-9 to TRBJ2-7; 8 bases line up with TRBD2. CDR1 and CDR2 from the germline V gene are SEHNR and FQNEAQ (reference sequence). The CDR3 sequence is 15 residues long. V was clipped by 4 bases and J by 0 bases; unmatched bases: 5. DNA of the CDR3: TGTGCCAGCAGCTCGACTAGCGTGAGCTCCTACGAGCAGTACTTC. This translates into CASSSTSVSSYEQYF.

This chain links TRBV6-1 with TRBJ1-1, with unresolved D. The CDR3 runs 13 residues. V was clipped by 5 bases and J by 6 bases, with 13 bases between them. CDR1 MNHNS and CDR2 SASEGT come from the germline V gene. In DNA form, the CDR3 reads TGTGCCAGCAGTCGGTCGAATCAGGCTGAAGCTTTCTTT. As protein: CASSRSNQAEAFF.

The chain joins TRBV28 to TRBJ2-5, with a tentative D call TRBD1 (6 bases). The CDR3 has 14 amino acids. CDR1 is MDHEN, CDR2 SYDVKM, per germline. The V and J ends lost 5 bases and 5 bases respectively, with 15 bases between them. CDR3 loop: CASSITGKRETQYF. In nucleotides, the CDR3 is TGTGCCAGCAGTATTACAGGGAAAAGGGAGACCCAGTACTTC.

This clone was seen a single time. Its ends do not fully match the called genes, so a read error is possible. The V and J genes are TRBV13 and TRBJ2-7, with D maybe TRBD2 (7 bases). The germline V gene encodes CDR1 PRHDT and CDR2 FYEKMQ (reference sequence). The CDR3 loop spans 15 amino acids. The CDR3, as DNA: TGCGCCAGCAGCCAAGGGGGGGTGTTTGTAGTCGAGCAGTACTTC. It translates to CASSQGGVFVVEQYF.

The V gene is TRBV27, the J gene TRBJ1-4; tentative D call: TRBD1 (6 bases). Germline values: CDR1 MNHEY, CDR2 SMNVEV (reference sequence). V lost 8 bases and J lost 0, with 19 bases in between. The CDR3 sequence is 17 residues long. CDR3 sequence (DNA): TGTGCCAGCTCTCGAGTATCAGGGGCGCCAACTAATGAAAAACTGTTTTTT. As protein: CASSRVSGAPTNEKLFF.

The CDR3 here is CASGSGTSGYNEQFF. CDR3 coding DNA: TGTGCCAGCGGGTCCGGAACTAGCGGTTACAATGAGCAGTTCTTC. This chain links TRBV2 with TRBJ2-1; 8 nucleotides line up with TRBD2. After removal of 8 bases from V and 4 bases from J, the junction contained 10 bases not matched to a gene. Germline values: CDR1 SNHLY, CDR2 FYNNEI. The CDR3 is 15 amino acids. Full variable domain (outside the CDR3, taken from reference TRBV2 and TRBJ2-1): EPEVTQTPSHQVTQMGQEVILRCVPISNHLYFYWYRQILGQKVEFLVSFYNNEISEKSEIFDDQFSVERPDGSNFTLKIRSTKLEDSAMYFCASGSGTSGYNEQFFGPGTRLTVL.

V usage is TRBV6-5 and J usage is TRBJ1-1; D gene ambiguous. The CDR3 runs to 14 residues. CDR1 and CDR2 from the germline V gene are MNHEY and SVGAGI. V lost 6 bases and J lost 0, with 11 bases in between. The CDR3: CASRAQNMNTEAFF. The CDR3 coding sequence is TGTGCCAGCAGGGCTCAGAACATGAACACTGAAGCTTTCTTT.

V usage is TRBV5-1 and J usage is TRBJ2-7, with D unclear. V gave up 0 bases and J gave up 4 bases, with 5 bases separating them. CDR3 length equals 12 residues. Per the germline V gene, CDR1 is SGHRS and CDR2 is YFSETQ. For the CDR3, the DNA is TGCGCCAGCAGCTTGGGAGGTTACGAGCAGTACTTC. It yields the protein CASSLGGYEQYF.

The chain is built from TRBV19 and TRBJ1-3; a possible D gene is TRBD1 (5 bases). This CDR3 region has 16 residues. CDR1 and CDR2 (germline): LNHDA, SQIVND (reference sequence). V was pared by 6 bases and J by 0 bases, with 15 bases between. As DNA, the CDR3 is TGTGCCAGTAGGCCCTCGGGACTGACCTCTGGAAACACCATATATTTT. This sequence encodes CASRPSGLTSGNTIYF.

This chain uses TRBV5-4 with TRBJ2-7; possibly TRBD2 for D (5 bases). This CDR3 contains 15 residues. The germline CDR1 and CDR2 sequences are SGHNT and YYREEE (reference sequence). Between the trimmed V and J ends, which lost 1 base and 5 bases, there was a span of 16 bases. The CDR3 nucleotides are TGTGCCAGCAGCTTGCTTGGGATGGGAGCTGACGAGCAGTACTTC. Residues: CASSLLGMGADEQYF.

The chain is built from TRBV7-8 and TRBJ2-7, with D uncertain. CDR1 SGHVS and CDR2 FQNEAQ come from the germline V gene. The CDR3 is 11 residues long. V lost 5 bases and J 4 bases, leaving 6 bases between the germline ends. The CDR3: CASSEAYEQYF. The CDR3 coding sequence is TGTGCCAGCAGCGAAGCGTACGAGCAGTACTTC.

The chain joins TRBV28 to TRBJ2-3; 12 bases agree with TRBD2. After removal of 2 bases from V and 2 bases from J, the junction contained 5 bases not matched to a gene. Germline V gene lookup returns CDR1 MDHEN and CDR2 SYDVKM. The CDR3 totals 17 residues. The CDR3 is CASSLARLAGATDTQYF. The CDR3 DNA is TGTGCCAGCAGTTTAGCCCGACTAGCGGGAGCCACAGATACGCAGTATTTT.

The chain uses TRBV6-1 and TRBJ2-1; 13 bases are shared with TRBD2. The trim removed 6 bases at V and 7 bases at J, leaving 0 bases unmatched. Germline V gives CDR1 MNHNS, CDR2 SASEGT. This CDR3 is built from 13 residues. CDR3 sequence (DNA): TGTGCCAGCAGGGGACTAGCGGGAAATGAGCAGTTCTTC. Translated: CASRGLAGNEQFF.